The entry below gives a single T cell receptor (beta chain) sequence along with its context. After removal of 4 bases from V and 1 base from J, the junction contained 2 bases not matched to a gene. Germline loops: CDR1 SQVTM, CDR2 ANQGSEA. This CDR3 comprises 13 residues. With a J-beta primer mix and a sample-barcoded 5' primer, a second PCR ran roughly 7 to 11 cycles. Each cDNA was tagged by a template-switch adaptor containing 12 random nucleotides. Paired-end reads containing CDR3 totaled no fewer than 2.5 million for each sample. Each CDR3 protein gets one entry after TCRdb re-called the 5' RACE reads with MiXCR. The data contain more than 600,000 distinct CDR3 sequences, 20% to 25% of them seen just once; the ten biggest clones take up 9% to 9.5%. The data were obtained in a study of blood T cells in healthy people across ages. These sequences were also reported in another study, on T cells of mothers and their children.

This chain uses TRBV29-1 with TRBJ2-7, with 9 positions matching TRBD1. The sample was blood. This TCR was recovered from a boy aged 5-17 years in good health. CDR3: CSVGQGDSYEQYF. CDR3 in DNA: TGCAGCGTTGGACAGGGGGATTCCTACGAGCAGTACTTC.